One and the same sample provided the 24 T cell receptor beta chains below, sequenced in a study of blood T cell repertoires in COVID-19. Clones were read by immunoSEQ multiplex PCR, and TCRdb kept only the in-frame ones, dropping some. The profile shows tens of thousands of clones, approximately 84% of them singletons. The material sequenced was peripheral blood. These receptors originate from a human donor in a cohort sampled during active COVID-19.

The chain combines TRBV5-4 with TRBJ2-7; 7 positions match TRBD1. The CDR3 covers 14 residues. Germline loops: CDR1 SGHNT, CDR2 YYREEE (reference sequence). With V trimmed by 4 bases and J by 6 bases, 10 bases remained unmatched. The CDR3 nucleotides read TGTGCCAGCAGCCTCTCACAGGGGTTCGGCGAGCAGTACTTC. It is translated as CASSLSQGFGEQYF.

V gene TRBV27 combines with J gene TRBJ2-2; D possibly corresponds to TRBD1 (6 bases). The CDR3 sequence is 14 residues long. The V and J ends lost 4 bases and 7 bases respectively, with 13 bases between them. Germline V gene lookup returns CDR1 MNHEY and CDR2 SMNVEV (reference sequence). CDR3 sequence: CASSWYRVGGELFF. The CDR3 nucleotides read TGTGCCAGCAGTTGGTACAGGGTGGGCGGGGAGCTGTTTTTT.

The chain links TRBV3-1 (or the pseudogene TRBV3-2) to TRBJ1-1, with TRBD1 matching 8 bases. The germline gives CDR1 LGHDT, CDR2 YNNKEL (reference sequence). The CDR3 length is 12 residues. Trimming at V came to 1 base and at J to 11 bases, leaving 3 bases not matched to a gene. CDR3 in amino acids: CASSQVGQVAFF. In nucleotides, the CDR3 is TGTGCCAGCAGCCAAGTGGGACAGGTGGCTTTCTTT.

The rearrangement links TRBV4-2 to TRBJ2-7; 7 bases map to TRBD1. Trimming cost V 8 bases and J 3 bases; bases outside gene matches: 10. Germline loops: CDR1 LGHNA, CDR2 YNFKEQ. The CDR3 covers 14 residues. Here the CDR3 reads CASANDRESYEQYF. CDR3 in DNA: TGTGCCAGCGCCAACGACAGGGAAAGCTACGAGCAGTACTTC.

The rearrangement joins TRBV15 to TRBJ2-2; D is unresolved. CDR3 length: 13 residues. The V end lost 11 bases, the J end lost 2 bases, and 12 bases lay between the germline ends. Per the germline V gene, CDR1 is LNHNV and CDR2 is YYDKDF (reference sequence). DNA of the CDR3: TGTGCCTCCCAAAGCCACAACACCGGGGAGCTGTTTTTT. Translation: CASQSHNTGELFF.

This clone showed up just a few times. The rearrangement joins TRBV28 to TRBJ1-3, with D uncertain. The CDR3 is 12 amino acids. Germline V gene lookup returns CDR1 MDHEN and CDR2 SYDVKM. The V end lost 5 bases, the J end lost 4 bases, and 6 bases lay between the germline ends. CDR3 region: CASSARGNTIYF. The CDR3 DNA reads TGTGCCAGCAGTGCCCGGGGAAACACCATATATTTT.

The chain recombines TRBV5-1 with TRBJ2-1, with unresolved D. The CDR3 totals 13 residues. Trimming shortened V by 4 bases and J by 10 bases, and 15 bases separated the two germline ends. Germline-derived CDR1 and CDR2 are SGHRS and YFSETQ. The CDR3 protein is CASSKSSHQEQFF. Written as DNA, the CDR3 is TGCGCCAGCAGCAAATCATCCCATCAGGAGCAGTTCTTC.

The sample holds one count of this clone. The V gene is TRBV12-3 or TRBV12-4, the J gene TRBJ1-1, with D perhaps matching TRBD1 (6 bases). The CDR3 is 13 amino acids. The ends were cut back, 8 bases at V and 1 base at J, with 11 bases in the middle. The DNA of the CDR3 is TGTGCCAGCGCTAAGGACAGGAACACTGAAGCTTTCTTT. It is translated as CASAKDRNTEAFF.

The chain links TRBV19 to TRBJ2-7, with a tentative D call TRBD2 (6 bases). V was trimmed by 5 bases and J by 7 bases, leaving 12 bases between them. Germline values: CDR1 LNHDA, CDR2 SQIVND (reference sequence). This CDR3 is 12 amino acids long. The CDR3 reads CASSLEGREQYF. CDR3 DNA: TGTGCCAGTAGTTTGGAAGGGAGGGAGCAGTACTTC.

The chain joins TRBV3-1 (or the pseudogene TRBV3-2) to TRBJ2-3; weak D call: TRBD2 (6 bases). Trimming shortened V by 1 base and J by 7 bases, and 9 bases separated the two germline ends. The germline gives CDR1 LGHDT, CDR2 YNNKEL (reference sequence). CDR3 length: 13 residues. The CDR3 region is CASSQGGGNTQYF. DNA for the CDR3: TGTGCCAGCAGCCAAGGCGGCGGGAATACGCAGTATTTT.

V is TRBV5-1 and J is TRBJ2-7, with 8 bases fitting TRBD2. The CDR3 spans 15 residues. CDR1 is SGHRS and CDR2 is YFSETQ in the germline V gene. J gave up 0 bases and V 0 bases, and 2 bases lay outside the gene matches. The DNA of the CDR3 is TGCGCCAGCAGCTTGGTCGCGGGGGGCTCCTACGAGCAGTACTTC. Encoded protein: CASSLVAGGSYEQYF.

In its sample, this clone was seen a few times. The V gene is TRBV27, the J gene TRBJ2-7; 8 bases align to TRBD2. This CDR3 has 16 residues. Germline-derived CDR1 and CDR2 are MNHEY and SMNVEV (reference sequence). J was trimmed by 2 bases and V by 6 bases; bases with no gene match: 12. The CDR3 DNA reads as TGTGCCAGCAGAAGACTCGGGACTAGTTGGGCCTACGAGCAGTACTTC. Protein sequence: CASRRLGTSWAYEQYF.

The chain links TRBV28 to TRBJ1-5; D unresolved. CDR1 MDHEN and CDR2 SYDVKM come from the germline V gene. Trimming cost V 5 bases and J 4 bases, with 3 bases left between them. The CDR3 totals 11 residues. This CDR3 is CASSTNQPQHF. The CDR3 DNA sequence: TGTGCCAGCAGTACAAATCAGCCCCAGCATTTT.

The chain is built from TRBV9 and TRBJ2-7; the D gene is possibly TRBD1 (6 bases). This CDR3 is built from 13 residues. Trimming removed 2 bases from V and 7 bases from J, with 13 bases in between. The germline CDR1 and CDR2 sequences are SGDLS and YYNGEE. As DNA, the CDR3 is TGTGCCAGCAGCGTGAACTCAGGGGAAGAGCAGTACTTC. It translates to CASSVNSGEEQYF.

CDR3 residues: CASSQAYGQGDEQFF. In DNA, the CDR3 is TGTGCCAGCAGCCAAGCCTATGGACAGGGTGATGAGCAGTTCTTC. The J gene is TRBJ2-1, the V gene TRBV4-2; TRBD1 matches 8 bases. The CDR3 runs to 15 residues. Germline values: CDR1 LGHNA, CDR2 YNFKEQ. V trimming: 1 base; J trimming: 8 bases; junction bases outside the gene matches: 7.

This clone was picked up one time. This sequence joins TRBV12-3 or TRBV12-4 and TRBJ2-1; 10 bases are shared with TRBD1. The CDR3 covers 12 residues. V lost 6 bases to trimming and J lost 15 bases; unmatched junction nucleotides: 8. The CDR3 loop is CASSPIGQGGFF. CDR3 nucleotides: TGTGCCAGCAGCCCGATAGGACAGGGGGGGTTCTTC.

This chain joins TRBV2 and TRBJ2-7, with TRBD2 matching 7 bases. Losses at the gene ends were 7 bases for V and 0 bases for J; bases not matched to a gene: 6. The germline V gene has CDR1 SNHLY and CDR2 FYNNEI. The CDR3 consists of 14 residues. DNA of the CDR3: TGTGCCAGCAAAACCGGGACTAACTCCTACGAGCAGTACTTC. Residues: CASKTGTNSYEQYF. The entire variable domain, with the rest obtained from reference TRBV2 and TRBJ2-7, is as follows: EPEVTQTPSHQVTQMGQEVILRCVPISNHLYFYWYRQILGQKVEFLVSFYNNEISEKSEIFDDQFSVERPDGSNFTLKIRSTKLEDSAMYFCASKTGTNSYEQYFGPGTRLTVT.

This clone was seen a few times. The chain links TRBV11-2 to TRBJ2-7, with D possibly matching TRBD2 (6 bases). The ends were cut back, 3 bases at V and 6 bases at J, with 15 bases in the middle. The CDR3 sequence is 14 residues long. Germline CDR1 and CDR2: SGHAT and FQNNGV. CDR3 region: CASSFPAGGTEQYF. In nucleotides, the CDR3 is TGTGCCAGCAGCTTCCCCGCCGGGGGTACCGAGCAGTACTTC.

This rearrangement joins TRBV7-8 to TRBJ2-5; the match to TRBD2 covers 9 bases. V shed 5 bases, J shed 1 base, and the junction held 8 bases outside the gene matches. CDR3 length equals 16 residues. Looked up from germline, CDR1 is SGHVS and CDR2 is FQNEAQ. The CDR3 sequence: CASSLPTSGLQETQYF. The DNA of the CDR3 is TGTGCCAGCAGCCTCCCGACTAGCGGCCTCCAAGAGACCCAGTACTTC.

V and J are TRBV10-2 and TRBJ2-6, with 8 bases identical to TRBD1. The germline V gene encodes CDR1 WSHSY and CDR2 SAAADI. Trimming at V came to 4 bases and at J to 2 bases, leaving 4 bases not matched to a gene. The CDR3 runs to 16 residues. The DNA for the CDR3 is TGCGCCAGCAGTGGACCGGACAGGGCTGGGGCCAACGTCCTGACTTTC. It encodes CASSGPDRAGANVLTF.

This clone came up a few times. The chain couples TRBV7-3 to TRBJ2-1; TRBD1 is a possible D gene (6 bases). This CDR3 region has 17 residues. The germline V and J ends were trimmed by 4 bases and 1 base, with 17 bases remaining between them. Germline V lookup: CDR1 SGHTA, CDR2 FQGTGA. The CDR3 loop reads CASSSGQPPRSYNEQFF. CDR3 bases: TGTGCCAGCAGCTCGGGACAACCCCCAAGATCCTACAATGAGCAGTTCTTC. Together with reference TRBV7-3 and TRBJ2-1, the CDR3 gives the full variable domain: GAGVSQTPSNKVTEKGKYVELRCDPISGHTALYWYRQSLGQGPEFLIYFQGTGAADDSGLPNDRFFAVRPEGSVSTLKIQRTERGDSAVYLCASSSGQPPRSYNEQFFGPGTRLTVL.

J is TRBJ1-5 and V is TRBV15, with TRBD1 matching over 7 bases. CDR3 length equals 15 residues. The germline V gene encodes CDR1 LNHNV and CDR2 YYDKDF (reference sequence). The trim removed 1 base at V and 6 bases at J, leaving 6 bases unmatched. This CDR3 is CATSRATGDGQPQHF. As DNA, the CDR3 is TGTGCCACCAGCAGAGCCACAGGGGACGGTCAGCCCCAGCATTTT.

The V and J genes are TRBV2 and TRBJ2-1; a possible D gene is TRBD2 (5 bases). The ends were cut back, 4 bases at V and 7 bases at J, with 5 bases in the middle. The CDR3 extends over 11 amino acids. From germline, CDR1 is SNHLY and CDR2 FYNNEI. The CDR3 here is CASSGENEQFF. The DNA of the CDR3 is TGTGCCAGCAGTGGGGAGAATGAGCAGTTCTTC.

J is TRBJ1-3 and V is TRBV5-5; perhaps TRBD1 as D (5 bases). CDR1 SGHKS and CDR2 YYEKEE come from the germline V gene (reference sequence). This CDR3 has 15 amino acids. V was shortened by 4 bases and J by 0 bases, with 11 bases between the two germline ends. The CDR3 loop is CASSMDTHSGNTIYF. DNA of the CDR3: TGTGCCAGCAGCATGGACACCCACTCTGGAAACACCATATATTTT. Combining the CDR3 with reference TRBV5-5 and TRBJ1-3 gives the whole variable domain DAGVTQSPTHLIKTRGQQVTLRCSPISGHKSVSWYQQVLGQGPQFIFQYYEKEERGRGNFPDRFSARQFPNYSSELNVNALLLGDSALYLCASSMDTHSGNTIYFGEGSWLTVV.